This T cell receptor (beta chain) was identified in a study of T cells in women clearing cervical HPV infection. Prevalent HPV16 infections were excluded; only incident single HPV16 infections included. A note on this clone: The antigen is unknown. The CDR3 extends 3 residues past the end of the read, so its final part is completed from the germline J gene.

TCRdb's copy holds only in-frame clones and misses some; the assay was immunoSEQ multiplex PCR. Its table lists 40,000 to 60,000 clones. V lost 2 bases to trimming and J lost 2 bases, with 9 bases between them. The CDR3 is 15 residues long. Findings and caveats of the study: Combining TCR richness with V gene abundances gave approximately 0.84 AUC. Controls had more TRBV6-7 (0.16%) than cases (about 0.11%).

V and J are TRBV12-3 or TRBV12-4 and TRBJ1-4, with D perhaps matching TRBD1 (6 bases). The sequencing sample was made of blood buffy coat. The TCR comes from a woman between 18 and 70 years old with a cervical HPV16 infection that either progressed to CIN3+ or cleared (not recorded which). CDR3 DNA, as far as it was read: TGTGCCAGCAGTTTACGGGGGGCTACTAATGAAAAA. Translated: CASSLRGATNEK. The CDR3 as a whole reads CASSLRGATNEKLFF.